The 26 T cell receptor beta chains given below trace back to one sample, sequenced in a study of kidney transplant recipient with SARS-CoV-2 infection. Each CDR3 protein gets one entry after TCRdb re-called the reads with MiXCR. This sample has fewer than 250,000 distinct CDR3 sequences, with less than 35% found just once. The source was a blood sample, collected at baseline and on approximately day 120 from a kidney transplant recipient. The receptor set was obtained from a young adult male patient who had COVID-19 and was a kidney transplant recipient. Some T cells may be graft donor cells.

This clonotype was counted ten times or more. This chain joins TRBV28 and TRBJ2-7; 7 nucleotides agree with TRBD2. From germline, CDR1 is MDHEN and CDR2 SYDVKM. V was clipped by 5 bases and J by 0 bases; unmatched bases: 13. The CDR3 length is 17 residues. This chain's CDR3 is CASSPGTTTSTSYEQYF. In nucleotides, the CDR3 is TGTGCCAGCAGTCCCGGGACTACCACAAGCACCTCCTACGAGCAGTACTTC.

The CDR3 region is CGTSGGITQSRANVLTF. Written as DNA, the CDR3 is TGTGGCACATCCGGGGGGATAACACAAAGTCGGGCCAACGTCCTGACTTTC. The V gene is TRBV8-2, the J gene TRBJ2-6; the table's TRBD1 call for D was not verified on the DNA. TRBV8-2 constitutes a pseudogene. The CDR3 covers 17 residues.

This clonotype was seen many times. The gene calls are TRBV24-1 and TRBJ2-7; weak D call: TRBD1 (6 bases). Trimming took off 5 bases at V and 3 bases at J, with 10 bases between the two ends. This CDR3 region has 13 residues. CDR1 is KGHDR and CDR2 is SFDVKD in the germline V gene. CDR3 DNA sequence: TGTGCCACCAGTGGGGACAACTTCTACGAGCAGTACTTC. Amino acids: CATSGDNFYEQYF.

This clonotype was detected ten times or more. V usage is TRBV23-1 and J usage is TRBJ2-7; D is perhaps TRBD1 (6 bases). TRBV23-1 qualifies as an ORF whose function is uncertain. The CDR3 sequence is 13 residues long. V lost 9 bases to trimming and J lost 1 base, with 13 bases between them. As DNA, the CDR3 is TGCGCCAGTCTGCAGGACAGATCCTACGAGCAGTACTTC. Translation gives CASLQDRSYEQYF.

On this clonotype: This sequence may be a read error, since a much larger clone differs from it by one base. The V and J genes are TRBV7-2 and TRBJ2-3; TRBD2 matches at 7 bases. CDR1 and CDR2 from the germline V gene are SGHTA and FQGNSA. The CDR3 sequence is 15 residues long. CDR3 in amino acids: CASSPMGGSPDTRYF. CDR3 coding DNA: TGTGCCAGCAGCCCCATGGGAGGGTCGCCAGATACGCGGTATTTT.

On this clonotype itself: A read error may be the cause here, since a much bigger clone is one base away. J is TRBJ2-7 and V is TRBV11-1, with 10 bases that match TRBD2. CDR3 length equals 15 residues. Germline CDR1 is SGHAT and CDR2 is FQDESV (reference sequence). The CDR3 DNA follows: TGTGCCAGCAGCTTACCTAGCGGGAGTACCTACAAGCAGTACTTC. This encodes CASSLPSGSTYKQYF.

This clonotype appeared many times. This CDR3 reads CASSEFITVSSYEQYF. The CDR3, as DNA: TGTGCCAGCAGTGAATTTATAACAGTCAGCTCCTACGAGCAGTACTTC. The gene calls are TRBV6-1 and TRBJ2-7; D is undetermined. In germline, CDR1 is MNHNS, CDR2 SASEGT. Deletions cut 2 bases from V and 0 bases from J, with 14 bases between. There are 16 residues in the CDR3.

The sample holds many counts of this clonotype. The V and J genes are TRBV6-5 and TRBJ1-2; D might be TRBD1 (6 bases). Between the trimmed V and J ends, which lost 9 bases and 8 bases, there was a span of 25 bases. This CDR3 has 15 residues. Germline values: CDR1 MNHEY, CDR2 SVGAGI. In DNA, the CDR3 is TGTGCCAGTTCTCCCCCGGGGGCGATAGTTGGCGGCTACACCTTC. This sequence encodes CASSPPGAIVGGYTF.

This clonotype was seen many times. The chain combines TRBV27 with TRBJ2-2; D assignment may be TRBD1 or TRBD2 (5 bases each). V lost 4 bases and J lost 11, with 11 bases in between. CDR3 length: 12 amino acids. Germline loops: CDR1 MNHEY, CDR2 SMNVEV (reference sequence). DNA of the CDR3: TGTGCCAGCAGTTGGGGGTCGGGAGAGCTGTTTTTT. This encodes CASSWGSGELFF.

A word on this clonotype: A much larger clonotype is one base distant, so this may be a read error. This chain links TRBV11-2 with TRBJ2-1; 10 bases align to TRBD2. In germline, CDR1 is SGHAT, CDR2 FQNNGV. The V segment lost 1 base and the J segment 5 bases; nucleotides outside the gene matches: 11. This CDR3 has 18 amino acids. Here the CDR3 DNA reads TGTGCCAGCAGCTTAGTTTATAGCGGGAGGCCCCCCCACAATGAGCAGTTCTTC. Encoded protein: CASSLVYSGRPPHNEQFF.

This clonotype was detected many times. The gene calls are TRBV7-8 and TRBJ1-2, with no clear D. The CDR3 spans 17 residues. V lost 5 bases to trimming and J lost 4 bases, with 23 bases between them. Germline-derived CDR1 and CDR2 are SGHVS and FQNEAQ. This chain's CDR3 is CASSLLWFTRKTYGYTF. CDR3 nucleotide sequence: TGTGCCAGCAGCCTGCTATGGTTTACCCGAAAGACCTATGGCTACACCTTC.

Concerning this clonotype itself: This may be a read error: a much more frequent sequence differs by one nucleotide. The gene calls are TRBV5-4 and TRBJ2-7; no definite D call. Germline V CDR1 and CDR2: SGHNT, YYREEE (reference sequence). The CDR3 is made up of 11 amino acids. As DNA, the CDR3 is TGTGCCAGCAGCTTTGGATACGATCAGTACTTC. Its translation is CASSFGYDQYF.

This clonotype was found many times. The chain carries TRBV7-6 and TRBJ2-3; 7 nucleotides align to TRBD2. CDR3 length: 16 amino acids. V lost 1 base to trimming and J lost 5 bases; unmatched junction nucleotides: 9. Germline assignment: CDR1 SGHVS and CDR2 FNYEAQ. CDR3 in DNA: TGTGCCAGCAGCTTAGAGGTGGCGGGAGTTTTAGATACGCAGTATTTT. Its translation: CASSLEVAGVLDTQYF. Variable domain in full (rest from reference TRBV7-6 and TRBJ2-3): GAGVSQSPRYKVTKRGQDVALRCDPISGHVSLYWYRQALGQGPEFLTYFNYEAQQDKSGLPNDRFSAERPEGSISTLTIQRTEQRDSAMYRCASSLEVAGVLDTQYFGPGTRLTVL.

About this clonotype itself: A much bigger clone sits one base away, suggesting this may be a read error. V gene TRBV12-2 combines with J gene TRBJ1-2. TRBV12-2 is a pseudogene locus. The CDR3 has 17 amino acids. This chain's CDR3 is CASRDTQTPRRTYGYTF. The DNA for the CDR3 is TGTGCAAGTCGCGATACACAGACTCCACGAAGGACCTATGGCTACACCTTC.

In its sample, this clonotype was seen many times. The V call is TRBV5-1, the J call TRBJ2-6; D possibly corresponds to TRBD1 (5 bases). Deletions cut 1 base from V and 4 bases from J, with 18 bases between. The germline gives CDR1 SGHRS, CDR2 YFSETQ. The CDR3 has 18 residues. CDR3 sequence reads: CASSLSSDSIQGANVLTF. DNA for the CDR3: TGCGCCAGCAGCTTGAGCAGCGACAGTATTCAGGGGGCCAACGTCCTGACTTTC.

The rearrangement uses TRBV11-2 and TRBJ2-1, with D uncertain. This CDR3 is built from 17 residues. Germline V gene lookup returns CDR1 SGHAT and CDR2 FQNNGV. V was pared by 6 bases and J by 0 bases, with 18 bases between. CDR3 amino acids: CASRPPPGHLSYNEQFF. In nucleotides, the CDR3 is TGTGCCAGCAGACCTCCCCCTGGGCACCTCTCCTACAATGAGCAGTTCTTC.

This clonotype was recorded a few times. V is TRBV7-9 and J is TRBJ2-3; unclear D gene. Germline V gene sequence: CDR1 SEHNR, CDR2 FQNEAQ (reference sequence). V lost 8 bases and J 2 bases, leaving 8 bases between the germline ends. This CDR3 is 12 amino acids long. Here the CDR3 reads CASQALTDTQYF. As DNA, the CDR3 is TGTGCCAGCCAGGCCCTCACAGATACGCAGTATTTT.

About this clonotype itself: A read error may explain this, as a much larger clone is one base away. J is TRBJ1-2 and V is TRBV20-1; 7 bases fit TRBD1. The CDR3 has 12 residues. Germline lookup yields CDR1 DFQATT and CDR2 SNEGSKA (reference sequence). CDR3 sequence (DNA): TGCGGTGCTAGACAGGGAGAGTATGGCTACACCTTC. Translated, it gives CGARQGEYGYTF.

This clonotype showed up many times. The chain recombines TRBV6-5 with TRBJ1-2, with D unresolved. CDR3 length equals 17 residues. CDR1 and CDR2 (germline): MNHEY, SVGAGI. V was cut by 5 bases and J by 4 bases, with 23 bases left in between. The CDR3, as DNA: TGTGCCAGCAGTATAAATCAGGAATGTAGAAAGACCTATGGCTACACCTTC. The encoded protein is CASSINQECRKTYGYTF.

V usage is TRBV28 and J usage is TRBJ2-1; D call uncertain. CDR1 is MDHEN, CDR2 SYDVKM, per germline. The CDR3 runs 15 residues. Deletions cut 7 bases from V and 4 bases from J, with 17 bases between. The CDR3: CASIPETFIYNEQFF. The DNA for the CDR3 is TGTGCCAGCATCCCCGAGACTTTCATATACAATGAGCAGTTCTTC.

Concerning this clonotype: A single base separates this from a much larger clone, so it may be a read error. Here the CDR3 DNA reads TGTGCCAGCAACTTATCGGCCAGGGGGGAAGAGACCCAGTACTTC. Protein: CASNLSARGEETQYF. This chain links TRBV13 with TRBJ2-5, with D possibly matching TRBD1 (7 bases). The CDR3 totals 15 residues. CDR1 and CDR2 (germline): PRHDT, FYEKMQ (reference sequence).

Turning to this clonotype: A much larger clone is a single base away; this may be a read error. The CDR3: CASSYDPGETQYF. In DNA form, the CDR3 reads TGTGCCAGCAGCTACGACCCCGGGGAGACCCAGTACTTC. The rearrangement uses TRBV7-3 and TRBJ2-5; D call uncertain. CDR1 is SGHTA, CDR2 FQGTGA, per germline. This CDR3 region has 13 residues. V dropped 4 bases and J dropped 5 bases, with 11 bases sitting between them.

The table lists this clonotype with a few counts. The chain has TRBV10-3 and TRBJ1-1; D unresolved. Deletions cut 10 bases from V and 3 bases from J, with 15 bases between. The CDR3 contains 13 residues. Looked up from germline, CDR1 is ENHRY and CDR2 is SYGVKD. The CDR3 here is CATAAQEYTEAFF. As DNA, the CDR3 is TGTGCCACTGCGGCTCAGGAGTACACTGAAGCTTTCTTT.

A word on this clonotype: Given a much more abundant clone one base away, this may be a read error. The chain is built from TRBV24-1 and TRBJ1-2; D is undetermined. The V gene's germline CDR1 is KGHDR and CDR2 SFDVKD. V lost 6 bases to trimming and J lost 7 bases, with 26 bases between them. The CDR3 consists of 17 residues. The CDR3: CATSPQISTRKTCGYTF. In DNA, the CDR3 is TGTGCCACCAGTCCACAAATTAGTACCAGAAAGACCTGTGGCTACACCTTC.

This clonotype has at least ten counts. CDR3 amino acids: CASSVGQGLNQPQHF. Here the CDR3 DNA reads TGTGCCAGCAGCGTAGGACAGGGTTTAAATCAGCCCCAGCATTTT. The rearrangement uses TRBV9 and TRBJ1-5; the match to TRBD1 covers 7 bases. CDR1 and CDR2 from the germline V gene are SGDLS and YYNGEE. The CDR3 has 15 amino acids. The ends lost 0 bases at V and 4 bases at J; junction bases unmatched: 4.

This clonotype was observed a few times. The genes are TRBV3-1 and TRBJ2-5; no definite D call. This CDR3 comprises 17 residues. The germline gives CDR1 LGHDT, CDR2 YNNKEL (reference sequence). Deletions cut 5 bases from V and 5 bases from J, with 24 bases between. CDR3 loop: CASSTPVPISFSETQYF. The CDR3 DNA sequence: TGTGCCAGCAGCACTCCAGTTCCCATTTCTTTCTCTGAGACCCAGTACTTC.